This entry lists 10 T cell receptor beta chains sequenced from one sample in a study of human T cells and chemical hapten exposure. MiXCR, applied by TCRdb to the RACE reads, yields one record per CDR3 protein. The repertoire includes about 380,000 distinct CDR3 sequences, less than 6.5% of them detected once, and 2.6% sits in the top ten. This sample's time point: pre-sensitization, week 0. As for treatment: therapeutic diphenylcyclopropenone sensitization with weekly scalp DPC. Source: whole blood, taken in connection with sensitization to the hapten diphenylcyclopropenone (DPC). The receptors stem from a woman between 45 and 60 years old with alopecia areata. Some clones in this sample may be carry-over from other donors' samples.

The sample holds a few counts of this clonotype. This chain links TRBV28 with TRBJ2-1; D remains ambiguous. Per the germline V gene, CDR1 is MDHEN and CDR2 is SYDVKM. This CDR3 comprises 13 residues. V was shortened by 0 bases and J by 7 bases, with 7 bases between the two germline ends. CDR3 in amino acids: CASSLWERNEQFF. For the CDR3, the DNA is TGTGCCAGCAGTTTATGGGAAAGGAATGAGCAGTTCTTC.

This clonotype was recorded many times. In DNA form, the CDR3 reads TGTGCCAGCAGGAACTCCGGGACTAGCGGGAGGAATGAGCAGTTCTTC. Amino acid sequence: CASRNSGTSGRNEQFF. J is TRBJ2-1 and V is TRBV6-2 or TRBV6-3, with 15 positions matching TRBD2. This CDR3 is built from 16 residues. Trimming cost V 6 bases and J 7 bases; bases outside gene matches: 7. Germline V gene lookup returns CDR1 MNHEY and CDR2 SVGEGT.

This clonotype occurred many times. The chain employs TRBV6-5 and TRBJ1-2; maybe TRBD1 (5 bases). CDR1 is MNHEY and CDR2 is SVGAGI in the germline V gene. CDR3 length: 12 amino acids. The germline V and J ends were trimmed by 6 bases and 7 bases, with 12 bases remaining between them. In nucleotides, the CDR3 is TGTGCCAGCAGACAAACTGGGGGTGGCTACACCTTC. Its translation is CASRQTGGGYTF.

Details on this clonotype: Given a much more abundant clone one base away, this may be a read error. This chain connects TRBV5-1 to TRBJ2-7; 7 nucleotides line up with TRBD1. Germline V CDR1 and CDR2: SGHRS, YFSETQ. This CDR3 is built from 14 residues. The CDR3 loop is CASSPWTGGGEKYF. CDR3 bases: TGCGCCAGCAGCCCCTGGACAGGAGGCGGCGAGAAGTACTTC.

J is TRBJ2-1 and V is TRBV29-1; 8 bases are a match to TRBD1. Looked up from germline, CDR1 is SQVTM and CDR2 is ANQGSEA. V was clipped by 8 bases and J by 9 bases; unmatched bases: 9. The CDR3 extends over 12 amino acids. CDR3 in DNA: TGCAGCTCCGGACAGGGTCAGGGTGAGCAGTTCTTC. Translated: CSSGQGQGEQFF.

Only a few counts were recorded for this clonotype. The J gene is TRBJ1-6, the V gene TRBV12-3 or TRBV12-4; a weak D match, TRBD1 (5 bases). V gave up 6 bases and J gave up 0 bases, with 15 bases separating them. This CDR3 spans 17 amino acids. The CDR3: CASRTGTISSYNSPLHF. The CDR3 nucleotides are TGTGCCAGCAGGACGGGGACGATAAGCTCCTATAATTCACCCCTCCACTTT.

Many counts were recorded for this clonotype. The CDR3 reads CASTQTGELFF. In nucleotides, the CDR3 is TGCGCCAGCACCCAGACCGGGGAGCTGTTTTTT. The chain employs TRBV5-1 and TRBJ2-2; D is uncertain. The V gene lost 6 bases and the J gene lost 5 bases, with 5 bases spanning the gap. This CDR3 is built from 11 residues. CDR1 is SGHRS and CDR2 is YFSETQ in the germline V gene.

This clonotype was picked up many times. This rearrangement joins TRBV12-3 or TRBV12-4 to TRBJ2-4, with D uncertain. The V end lost 3 bases, the J end lost 3 bases, and 9 bases lay between the germline ends. The CDR3 is made up of 14 amino acids. CDR3 loop: CASSLGESKNIQYF. DNA for the CDR3: TGTGCCAGCAGTTTGGGTGAGAGCAAAAACATTCAGTACTTC.

This clonotype was counted many times. The CDR3 bases are TGTGCCAGCCGTCGTCCGGGGAACAATTCACCCCTCCACTTT. Its translation is CASRRPGNNSPLHF. J is TRBJ1-6 and V is TRBV11-2; no definite D call. Per germline, CDR1 SGHAT and CDR2 FQNNGV. The CDR3 consists of 14 residues. V lost 8 bases and J lost 7, with 15 bases in between.

This chain joins TRBV5-1 and TRBJ1-1, with TRBD1 matching 12 bases. From germline, CDR1 is SGHRS and CDR2 YFSETQ. V was pared by 4 bases and J by 2 bases, with 6 bases of the junction left unmatched. This CDR3 has 16 amino acids. Here the CDR3 reads CASSRDRGRVNTEAFF. The CDR3 DNA is TGCGCCAGCAGCCGGGACAGGGGGCGCGTAAACACTGAAGCTTTCTTT.